The 25 T cell receptor beta chains below were found in one sample sequenced in a study of OX40 agonist ivuxolimab in advanced cancers. Here immunoSEQ multiplex PCR was the method, and the copy in TCRdb shows in-frame clones only, minus some. The sample has 80,000 or so clones; 93% are singletons. The sample was CD4+ or CD8+ T cells sorted from blood, taken in a trial of the OX40 agonist ivuxolimab. The receptors derive from an adult with an advanced solid tumor such as melanoma, head and neck, liver or kidney cancer.

The chain recombines TRBV7-6 with TRBJ2-7; 7 positions match TRBD1. The CDR3 consists of 15 residues. Germline V CDR1 and CDR2: SGHVS, FNYEAQ. Trimming cost V 5 bases and J 3 bases; bases outside gene matches: 10. As DNA, the CDR3 is TGTGCCAGCAGCCAAGACCGGGACAGAGACTACGAGCAGTACTTC. Protein sequence: CASSQDRDRDYEQYF.

The chain couples TRBV4-1 to TRBJ2-1; D gene unclear. Trimming left V 1 base short and J 5 bases short, with 6 bases between. Looked up from germline, CDR1 is MGHRA and CDR2 is YSYEKL. CDR3 length equals 13 residues. The CDR3 is CASSQGGNNEQFF. CDR3 in DNA: TGCGCCAGCAGCCAAGGCGGAAACAATGAGCAGTTCTTC.

The chain combines TRBV7-2 with TRBJ2-7, with TRBD2 identical over 7 bases. V shed 1 base and J 6 bases; nucleotides not matched to a gene: 0. CDR1 and CDR2 from the germline V gene are SGHTA and FQGNSA. CDR3 length equals 12 residues. The CDR3 here is CASSLGGGEQYF. CDR3 coding DNA: TGTGCCAGCAGCTTAGGGGGGGGCGAGCAGTACTTC. Using reference TRBV7-2 and TRBJ2-7 for the parts outside the CDR3, the full variable domain is GAGVSQSPSNKVTEKGKDVELRCDPISGHTALYWYRQSLGQGLEFLIYFQGNSAPDKSGLPSDRFSAERTGGSVSTLTIQRTQQEDSAVYLCASSLGGGEQYFGPGTRLTVT.

V usage is TRBV28 and J usage is TRBJ1-6; tentatively, D is TRBD1 (5 bases). CDR3 length: 15 amino acids. V shed 10 bases and J shed 9 bases, with 22 bases lying between them. Looked up from germline, CDR1 is MDHEN and CDR2 is SYDVKM. CDR3: CATLPPGLGGSPLHF. In DNA, the CDR3 is TGTGCCACCCTTCCCCCCGGACTCGGGGGTTCACCCCTCCACTTT. Supplemented by reference TRBV28 and TRBJ1-6, the full variable domain reads DVKVTQSSRYLVKRTGEKVFLECVQDMDHENMFWYRQDPGLGLRLIYFSYDVKMKEKGDIPEGYSVSREKKERFSLILESASTNQTSMYLCATLPPGLGGSPLHFGNGTRLTVT.

The rearrangement joins TRBV9 to TRBJ2-5; no clear D gene. Looked up from germline, CDR1 is SGDLS and CDR2 is YYNGEE. The CDR3 contains 14 residues. Trimming left V 1 base short and J 1 base short, with 8 bases between. DNA of the CDR3: TGTGCCAGCAGCGTACTGGGGTCCCAAGAGACCCAGTACTTC. Its translation: CASSVLGSQETQYF.

The chain carries TRBV7-9 and TRBJ1-5; D uncertain. Trimming took 4 bases from V and 5 from J, leaving 9 bases between them. This CDR3 has 13 amino acids. From germline, CDR1 is SEHNR and CDR2 FQNEAQ (reference sequence). The CDR3 DNA follows: TGTGCCAGCAGCTCATATGTGGATCAGCCCCAGCATTTT. Protein sequence: CASSSYVDQPQHF.

This chain connects TRBV5-6 to TRBJ2-7; D is undetermined. Germline loops: CDR1 SGHDT, CDR2 YYEEEE. The CDR3 extends over 13 amino acids. V dropped 0 bases and J dropped 1 base, with 5 bases sitting between them. The CDR3 loop reads CASSLVGSYEQYF. CDR3 sequence (DNA): TGTGCCAGCAGCTTGGTAGGGTCCTACGAGCAGTACTTC.

V gene TRBV2 combines with J gene TRBJ2-7, with D possibly matching TRBD2 (5 bases). The CDR3 is 12 amino acids. V was trimmed by 6 bases and J by 2 bases, leaving 8 bases between them. Germline V gene sequence: CDR1 SNHLY, CDR2 FYNNEI. The CDR3 is CASRGATYEQYF. CDR3 bases: TGTGCCAGCAGGGGAGCGACCTACGAGCAGTACTTC.

The chain links TRBV6-5 to TRBJ1-1; D perhaps matches TRBD1 (5 bases). With 4 bases removed from V and 3 bases from J, the gap between germline ends came to 12 bases. This CDR3 is built from 14 residues. Per the germline V gene, CDR1 is MNHEY and CDR2 is SVGAGI. The CDR3 reads CASSSGGDHTEAFF. CDR3 nucleotide sequence: TGTGCCAGCAGTTCGGGCGGGGACCACACTGAAGCTTTCTTT.

The V call is TRBV4-1, the J call TRBJ2-7, with D maybe TRBD2 (7 bases). CDR1 and CDR2 (germline): MGHRA, YSYEKL. CDR3 size: 15 residues. The V end was cut by 5 bases, the J end by 3 bases, with 17 bases between. CDR3 coding DNA: TGCGCCAGCAGCTCACGGGGGGAAGGGGGCTACGAGCAGTACTTC. It specifies CASSSRGEGGYEQYF.

This chain joins TRBV6-1 and TRBJ2-7; D ambiguous. Germline lookup yields CDR1 MNHNS and CDR2 SASEGT. The CDR3 contains 11 residues. V lost 4 bases to trimming and J lost 2 bases, with 3 bases between them. CDR3 DNA sequence: TGTGCCAGCAGTGTACCCTACGAGCAGTACTTC. Its protein product is CASSVPYEQYF.

The CDR3 protein is CASSAGTGDPHYGYTF. In nucleotides, the CDR3 is TGCGCCAGCAGCGCCGGGACAGGGGATCCCCACTATGGCTACACCTTC. V gene TRBV5-1 combines with J gene TRBJ1-2, with 10 nucleotides matching TRBD1. The CDR3 has 16 amino acids. Unmatched junction bases numbered 9, after V lost 4 bases and J lost 3 bases. The germline V gene encodes CDR1 SGHRS and CDR2 YFSETQ.

The gene calls are TRBV7-8 and TRBJ1-5; no clear D. There are 16 residues in the CDR3. Trimming removed 0 bases at V and 5 bases at J, with 14 bases between. Looked up from germline, CDR1 is SGHVS and CDR2 is FQNEAQ. CDR3: CASSLAARQYHQPQHF. DNA for the CDR3: TGTGCCAGCAGCTTAGCCGCAAGGCAGTACCATCAGCCCCAGCATTTT.

V usage is TRBV20-1 and J usage is TRBJ1-3; a weak D match, TRBD1 (6 bases). This CDR3 is 11 amino acids long. Germline CDR1 reads DFQATT; CDR2 reads SNEGSKA (reference sequence). CDR3 region: CSGTSGNTIYF. The DNA of the CDR3 is TGCAGCGGGACATCTGGAAACACCATATATTTT.

This clone was picked up a small number of times. J is TRBJ1-1 and V is TRBV29-1; D not resolved. The germline gives CDR1 SQVTM, CDR2 ANQGSEA. CDR3 size: 11 residues. V lost 2 bases and J 7 bases, leaving 8 bases between the germline ends. This CDR3 is CSVETHIEAFF. The CDR3, as DNA: TGCAGCGTTGAAACGCACATTGAAGCTTTCTTT.

The V gene is TRBV7-9, the J gene TRBJ1-4; the D is unclear. The germline V gene has CDR1 SEHNR and CDR2 FQNEAQ (reference sequence). The CDR3 covers 15 residues. The ends were cut back, 0 bases at V and 7 bases at J, with 12 bases in the middle. CDR3 in DNA: TGTGCCAGCAGCTTAGCTCAGACCCCGGGTGAAAAACTGTTTTTT. It translates to CASSLAQTPGEKLFF.

The V call is TRBV4-2, the J call TRBJ2-1; 11 bases match TRBD2. Germline V CDR1 and CDR2: LGHNA, YNFKEQ. Trimming cost V 0 bases and J 3 bases; bases outside gene matches: 7. This CDR3 contains 18 residues. DNA of the CDR3: TGTGCCAGCAGCCAAGAGTATCCCGGGACTAGCGGCTACAATGAGCAGTTCTTC. Amino acid sequence: CASSQEYPGTSGYNEQFF.

V is TRBV29-1 and J is TRBJ2-5, with TRBD1 matching over 7 bases. V lost 7 bases to trimming and J lost 3 bases; unmatched junction nucleotides: 5. Germline V gene lookup returns CDR1 SQVTM and CDR2 ANQGSEA. This CDR3 is built from 12 residues. The CDR3 DNA reads TGCAGCGCTCCGACAGGGAAAGAGACCCAGTACTTC. Translating gives CSAPTGKETQYF.

The chain carries TRBV4-1 and TRBJ2-6; possibly TRBD1 or TRBD2 for D (5 bases each). CDR1 is MGHRA, CDR2 YSYEKL, per germline. The CDR3 is 17 residues long. The V gene lost 5 bases and the J gene lost 2 bases, with 16 bases spanning the gap. The CDR3 coding sequence is TGCGCCAGCAGCTACGGGACGTTGGCCCCTGGGGCCAACGTCCTGACTTTC. Translating it yields CASSYGTLAPGANVLTF.

This clone has just one count. The chain combines TRBV7-9 with TRBJ2-2; D gene ambiguous. CDR1 is SEHNR, CDR2 FQNEAQ, per germline (reference sequence). V was trimmed by 4 bases and J by 2 bases, leaving 2 bases between them. The CDR3 consists of 12 residues. CDR3 sequence (DNA): TGTGCCAGCAGCTCAAACACCGGGGAGCTGTTTTTT. This gives the protein CASSSNTGELFF.

V gene TRBV9 combines with J gene TRBJ2-7, with a weak D call TRBD2 (6 bases). V was shortened by 0 bases and J by 7 bases, with 23 bases between the two germline ends. CDR1 and CDR2 (germline): SGDLS, YYNGEE. This CDR3 contains 17 residues. CDR3: CASSVDGLGGMVDEQYF. CDR3 DNA sequence: TGTGCCAGCAGCGTAGATGGTCTGGGGGGTATGGTAGATGAGCAGTACTTC.

The CDR3 region has the DNA TGTGCCAGCAGCTTGGCCCTAAAAGAGACCCAGTACTTC. Amino acid sequence: CASSLALKETQYF. The chain combines TRBV5-8 with TRBJ2-5; D unclear. This CDR3 contains 13 residues. The germline V and J ends were trimmed by 0 bases and 3 bases, with 6 bases remaining between them. CDR1 SGHTS and CDR2 YDEGEE come from the germline V gene.

This clone was seen a handful of times. The chain uses TRBV2 and TRBJ1-1; D unresolved. V lost 1 base and J 1 base, leaving 4 bases between the germline ends. The CDR3 sequence is 13 residues long. Germline V gene sequence: CDR1 SNHLY, CDR2 FYNNEI. CDR3 nucleotide sequence: TGTGCCAGCAGTGAAGGAAAGAACACTGAAGCTTTCTTT. Amino acid sequence: CASSEGKNTEAFF.

V is TRBV27 and J is TRBJ1-1; the match to TRBD1 covers 7 bases. The V segment lost 6 bases and the J segment 6 bases; nucleotides outside the gene matches: 7. The CDR3 spans 13 residues. Per the germline V gene, CDR1 is MNHEY and CDR2 is SMNVEV (reference sequence). DNA for the CDR3: TGTGCCAGCAGCACGGGACAGCTAGCTGAAGCTTTCTTT. Protein: CASSTGQLAEAFF.

The chain links TRBV7-8 to TRBJ1-5; D gene unclear. The CDR3 is 14 residues long. CDR1 and CDR2 from the germline V gene are SGHVS and FQNEAQ. The V and J ends lost 5 bases and 0 bases respectively, with 8 bases between them. The CDR3 protein is CASSPLYSNQPQHF. Written as DNA, the CDR3 is TGTGCCAGCAGCCCCTTATATAGCAATCAGCCCCAGCATTTT.